One T cell receptor (beta chain) is described in this entry. The definition of stable Graves' hyperthyroidism was no ophthalmopathy progression within 18 months. Patients showing uncontrolled infection, other autoimmune disease, pregnancy or lactation were ineligible. Researchers took RNA transcripts and amplified the TCR beta CDR3 regions from them. Primed by the HTBI set, a first-round RT-PCR was run on the TCR CDR3. TCRdb re-derived calls from the multiplex PCR reads in MiXCR, one entry per CDR3 protein. The table records about 610,000 distinct CDR3 sequences, 46% of them present only once. The data were taken from a study of T cells in Graves' hyperthyroidism and ophthalmopathy. This TCR was recovered from a woman in her late teens or twenties with Graves' hyperthyroidism. What was sequenced was peripheral blood or thyroid tissue (not recorded which).

Here the CDR3 DNA reads TGCAGCTTAGGACAGGGCGACGGCTACACCTTC. Translation: CSLGQGDGYTF. The chain couples TRBV29-1 to TRBJ1-2; the match to TRBD1 covers 8 bases. Losses at the gene ends were 8 bases for V and 8 bases for J; bases not matched to a gene: 7. Looked up from germline, CDR1 is SQVTM and CDR2 is ANQGSEA. The CDR3 is 11 amino acids.